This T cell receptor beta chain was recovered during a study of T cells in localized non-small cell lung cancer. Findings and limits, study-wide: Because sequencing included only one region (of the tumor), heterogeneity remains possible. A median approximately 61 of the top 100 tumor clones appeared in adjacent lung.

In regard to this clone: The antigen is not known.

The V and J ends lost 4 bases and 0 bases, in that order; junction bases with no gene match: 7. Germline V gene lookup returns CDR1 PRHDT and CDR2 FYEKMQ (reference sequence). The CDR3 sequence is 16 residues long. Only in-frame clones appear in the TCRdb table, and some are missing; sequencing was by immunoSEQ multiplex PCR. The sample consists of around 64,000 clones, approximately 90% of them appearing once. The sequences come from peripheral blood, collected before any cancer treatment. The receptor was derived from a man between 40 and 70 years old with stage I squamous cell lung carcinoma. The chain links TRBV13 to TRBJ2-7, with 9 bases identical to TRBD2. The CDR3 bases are TGTGCCAGCAGCTCGATTACTAGCGGGTTCTCCTACGAGCAGTACTTC. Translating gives CASSSITSGFSYEQYF.